The 21 T cell receptor beta chains below were found in one sample sequenced in a study of CD8 T cells in ankylosing spondylitis. From the 5' RACE reads, TCRdb called clonotypes with MiXCR, one entry per CDR3 protein. This table holds a few hundred thousand distinct CDR3 sequences, over 8.5% found once. The sample consisted of blood, either unsorted or a sorted T cell fraction (not recorded which). The receptors stem from a male donor with ankylosing spondylitis or in good health (not recorded which).

This sequence joins TRBV28 and TRBJ1-5; no clear D. The CDR3 runs to 10 residues. V lost 8 bases and J lost 12, with 11 bases in between. The germline gives CDR1 MDHEN, CDR2 SYDVKM. The CDR3 spells CASRSTIQHF. CDR3 nucleotides: TGTGCCAGCCGAAGTACCATCCAGCATTTT.

The chain carries TRBV5-5 and TRBJ2-7; 8 bases match TRBD1. Germline CDR1 is SGHKS and CDR2 is YYEKEE (reference sequence). CDR3 length equals 14 residues. Germline trimming cut 4 bases from V and 7 bases from J; bases unmatched to any gene: 10. The CDR3, as DNA: TGTGCCAGCAGCGGACAGGGAAACTTCTATGAGCAGTACTTC. Amino acids: CASSGQGNFYEQYF.

The chain carries TRBV7-2 and TRBJ2-1, with D perhaps matching TRBD2 (6 bases). Germline CDR1 is SGHTA and CDR2 is FQGNSA. The V end lost 4 bases, the J end lost 6 bases, and 22 bases lay between the germline ends. The CDR3 totals 17 residues. DNA of the CDR3: TGTGCCAGCAGCTCCTCCCGTACTAGCCTCCTGGGCAATGAGCAGTTCTTC. This gives the protein CASSSSRTSLLGNEQFF.

This clonotype was observed a few times. The chain recombines TRBV7-9 with TRBJ1-5; D gene uncertain. V gave up 7 bases and J gave up 6 bases, with 13 bases separating them. The V gene's germline CDR1 is SEHNR and CDR2 FQNEAQ (reference sequence). The length of the CDR3 is 13 residues. CDR3 in DNA: TGTGCCAGCATCGCGAAAGGGATTCAGCCCCAGCATTTT. As protein: CASIAKGIQPQHF.

This clonotype was seen many times. The chain uses TRBV6-1 and TRBJ2-7; 9 bases fit TRBD1. Germline-derived CDR1 and CDR2 are MNHNS and SASEGT. CDR3 size: 14 residues. Trimming cost V 6 bases and J 6 bases; bases outside gene matches: 9. CDR3 residues: CASRTGTGPSEQYF. The CDR3 nucleotides are TGTGCCAGCAGAACCGGGACAGGGCCCAGCGAGCAGTACTTC.

This clonotype was seen more than once but under ten times. The genes are TRBV20-1 and TRBJ2-1; TRBD2 matches at 12 bases. The CDR3 runs 16 residues. Losses at the gene ends were 6 bases for V and 9 bases for J; bases not matched to a gene: 15. Germline assignment: CDR1 DFQATT and CDR2 SNEGSKA (reference sequence). The CDR3 is CSARPTTSGGWPEQFF. CDR3 nucleotides: TGCAGTGCCCGCCCAACGACTAGCGGGGGCTGGCCTGAGCAGTTCTTC.

This clonotype was seen at least ten times. V usage is TRBV15 and J usage is TRBJ2-1; weak D call: TRBD2 (6 bases). The germline V and J ends were trimmed by 5 bases and 7 bases, with 18 bases remaining between them. This CDR3 region has 15 residues. Germline CDR1 reads LNHNV; CDR2 reads YYDKDF (reference sequence). The CDR3 coding sequence is TGTGCCACCAGCCCCCTAGGGGCGGGAAGGAATGAGCAGTTCTTC. Its translation: CATSPLGAGRNEQFF. The full variable domain, completed using reference TRBV15 and TRBJ2-1, is DAMVIQNPRYQVTQFGKPVTLSCSQTLNHNVMYWYQQKSSQAPKLLFHYYDKDFNNEADTPDNFQSRRPNTSFCFLDIRSPGLGDTAMYLCATSPLGAGRNEQFFGPGTRLTVL.

This clonotype showed up many times. The chain recombines TRBV7-2 with TRBJ2-1; no clear D gene. Between the trimmed V and J ends, which lost 1 base and 6 bases, there was a span of 4 bases. The CDR3 spans 12 residues. Germline values: CDR1 SGHTA, CDR2 FQGNSA. The CDR3 sequence is CASSLGFNEQFF. The CDR3 nucleotides read TGTGCCAGCAGCTTAGGTTTCAATGAGCAGTTCTTC.

As regards this clonotype: This sequence may be a read error, since a much larger clone differs from it by one base. The chain is built from TRBV20-1 and TRBJ2-3; D might be TRBD1 (5 bases). The CDR3 has 14 residues. The ends were cut back, 4 bases at V and 1 base at J, with 12 bases in the middle. CDR1 and CDR2 (germline): DFQATT, SNEGSKA (reference sequence). The CDR3 DNA is TGCAGTGCTACGGTGTCAGGGCGCACAGATACGCAGTATTTT. This sequence encodes CSATVSGRTDTQYF.

V and J are TRBV6-2 or TRBV6-3 and TRBJ2-1; tentative D call: TRBD1 (5 bases). The length of the CDR3 is 14 residues. Per the germline V gene, CDR1 is MNHEY and CDR2 is SVGEGT. Trimming cost V 4 bases and J 8 bases, with 15 bases left between them. The CDR3 loop is CASSSPGPADEQFF. The CDR3 bases are TGTGCCAGCAGTTCCCCAGGGCCAGCCGATGAGCAGTTCTTC.

At least ten counts were recorded for this clonotype. The chain employs TRBV5-1 and TRBJ2-5; tentative D call: TRBD1 (6 bases). The CDR3 runs 13 residues. Germline V lookup: CDR1 SGHRS, CDR2 YFSETQ. V lost 4 bases, J lost 3 bases, and 10 bases lay in between. The CDR3 protein is CASSGTPKETQYF. The CDR3 coding sequence is TGCGCCAGCAGCGGGACACCGAAAGAGACCCAGTACTTC.

This chain connects TRBV7-3 to TRBJ2-3, with TRBD2 matching over 7 bases. Looked up from germline, CDR1 is SGHTA and CDR2 is FQGTGA. This CDR3 contains 20 residues. J lost 2 bases, V lost 5 bases, and 22 bases had no gene match. CDR3 protein: CASSRSGTNQQGLPTDTQYF. The CDR3, as DNA: TGTGCCAGCAGCCGAAGCGGGACGAATCAACAAGGCCTACCCACAGATACGCAGTATTTT.

This clonotype has at least ten counts. The gene calls are TRBV6-1 and TRBJ2-1, with 9 nucleotides matching TRBD2. Germline CDR1 MNHNS, CDR2 SASEGT. J gave up 6 bases and V 8 bases, and 11 bases lay outside the gene matches. The CDR3 consists of 15 residues. For the CDR3, the DNA is TGTGCCAGCTTTAAGCGGCGGGAGGGAGGCAATGAGCAGTTCTTC. It is translated as CASFKRREGGNEQFF.

The CDR3 nucleotides are TGTGCCAGCAGCCGACTAGCGGGAACTTACCAAGAGACCCAGTACTTC. Translation: CASSRLAGTYQETQYF. The chain carries TRBV14 and TRBJ2-5, with 11 bases lining up with TRBD2. Germline loops: CDR1 SGHDN, CDR2 FVKESK. The CDR3 is made up of 16 amino acids. With 4 bases clipped from V and 0 bases from J, the junction kept 4 bases outside the gene matches.

Ten or more counts support this clonotype. The rearrangement links TRBV5-1 to TRBJ1-1, with D hard to call. CDR3 length equals 14 residues. V lost 5 bases, J lost 0 bases, and 11 bases lay in between. Germline V gene sequence: CDR1 SGHRS, CDR2 YFSETQ. The CDR3 DNA sequence: TGCGCCAGCAGTCTCAGGACGGTGAACACTGAAGCTTTCTTT. This gives the protein CASSLRTVNTEAFF.

This clonotype was seen at least ten times. This chain joins TRBV12-3 or TRBV12-4 and TRBJ1-2; D gene uncertain. The CDR3 runs to 12 residues. Trimming removed 5 bases at V and 8 bases at J, with 12 bases between. CDR3 residues: CASSSHSYGYTF. In DNA, the CDR3 is TGTGCCAGCAGTAGTCATAGCTACGGCTACACCTTC.

This clonotype has a count of ten or more. V and J are TRBV10-2 and TRBJ2-1; either TRBD1 or TRBD2 may fit D (5 bases each). The CDR3 is made up of 15 amino acids. Trimming left V 4 bases short and J 0 bases short, with 10 bases between. The germline CDR1 and CDR2 sequences are WSHSY and SAAADI. CDR3 sequence: CASSVWGSSYNEQFF. CDR3 nucleotide sequence: TGCGCCAGCAGTGTGTGGGGGAGCTCCTACAATGAGCAGTTCTTC.

This clonotype was counted only a few times. The chain links TRBV2 to TRBJ2-1; D not resolved. The CDR3 is 13 amino acids. CDR1 and CDR2 (germline): SNHLY, FYNNEI. V was cut by 8 bases and J by 10 bases, with 18 bases left in between. The CDR3 DNA follows: TGTGCCAGCGGGGAACGGCGAGCGTCCGAGCAGTTCTTC. It codes for CASGERRASEQFF. Full variable domain (outside the CDR3, taken from reference TRBV2 and TRBJ2-1): EPEVTQTPSHQVTQMGQEVILRCVPISNHLYFYWYRQILGQKVEFLVSFYNNEISEKSEIFDDQFSVERPDGSNFTLKIRSTKLEDSAMYFCASGERRASEQFFGPGTRLTVL.

This clonotype was counted many times. The chain couples TRBV5-1 to TRBJ2-3, with TRBD1 matching 8 bases. CDR1 and CDR2 from the germline V gene are SGHRS and YFSETQ. The CDR3 covers 15 residues. Trimming at V came to 4 bases and at J to 0 bases, leaving 4 bases not matched to a gene. CDR3 in amino acids: CASSPGTGSTDTQYF. The CDR3 DNA is TGCGCCAGCAGCCCCGGGACAGGAAGCACAGATACGCAGTATTTT.

In regard to this clonotype: This could be a read error, since a much larger clone is one nucleotide away. This is likely a read error, given that the CDR3 carries no conserved phenylalanine or tryptophan at its end. V usage is TRBV9 and J usage is TRBJ1-1, with a tentative D call TRBD1 (6 bases). V gave up 3 bases and J gave up 8 bases, with 17 bases separating them. Germline-derived CDR1 and CDR2 are SGDLS and YYNGEE. The length of the CDR3 is 14 residues. The CDR3 sequence: CASSAFSGAQEAFY. The CDR3 region has the DNA TGTGCCAGCAGCGCGTTTTCAGGGGCGCAAGAAGCTTTCTAT.

The chain is built from TRBV9 and TRBJ1-2, with 7 bases fitting TRBD1. This CDR3 spans 15 amino acids. Germline CDR1 is SGDLS and CDR2 is YYNGEE. The trim removed 0 bases at V and 7 bases at J, leaving 9 bases unmatched. CDR3 sequence reads: CASSVVEGARGGYTF. CDR3 DNA: TGTGCCAGCAGCGTAGTCGAGGGGGCGCGTGGTGGCTACACCTTC.